A single sample gave rise to the 13 T cell receptor beta chains below, sequenced in a study of beta chain features in type 1 diabetes. General study findings and limits: For Type 1 diabetes patients, all four CD4+ subsets carried TCRB CDR3s that were moderately but significantly shorter.

No cognate antigen is known for these TCRs. Sequencing targeted expressed TCRB transcripts, as all isolated RNA had been reverse transcribed. Method: immunoSEQ multiplex PCR; TCRdb's copy keeps in-frame clones and lacks some. Of 100,000 to 150,000 clones in the sample, around 15% are singletons; the top ten hold 2% to 2.5%. Specimen: central memory CD4+ T cells from blood. The receptors stem from a young man with type 1 diabetes.

This clone has only a few counts. The V call is TRBV19, the J call TRBJ2-5; maybe TRBD2 (6 bases). The CDR3 totals 13 residues. Germline V gene sequence: CDR1 LNHDA, CDR2 SQIVND (reference sequence). The V end was cut by 2 bases, the J end by 4 bases, with 8 bases between. CDR3 in DNA: TGTGCCAGTAGTATAACTAGCACAGAGACCCAGTACTTC. This codes for CASSITSTETQYF.

The gene calls are TRBV30 and TRBJ1-2; 9 bases agree with TRBD1. Germline V gene lookup returns CDR1 GTSNPN and CDR2 SVGIG (reference sequence). This CDR3 comprises 12 residues. J gave up 8 bases and V 2 bases, and 3 bases lay outside the gene matches. This CDR3 is CAWSSTGGGYTF. CDR3 in DNA: TGTGCCTGGAGTTCGACAGGGGGAGGCTACACCTTC.

The genes are TRBV28 and TRBJ1-5; 12 bases agree with TRBD1. The CDR3 loop spans 13 amino acids. CDR1 MDHEN and CDR2 SYDVKM come from the germline V gene. The ends lost 6 bases at V and 8 bases at J; junction bases unmatched: 2. CDR3 DNA: TGTGCCAGCAGGGGGACAGGGGGCAAGCCCCAGCATTTT. Its translation is CASRGTGGKPQHF.

In its sample, this clone was seen a few times. One base separates it from a far larger clone, so it is likely a read error. Distinct nucleotide sequences in the sample also encode this CDR3. V usage is TRBV14 and J usage is TRBJ1-2; unclear D gene. The CDR3 has 15 amino acids. With 1 base removed from V and 2 bases from J, the gap between germline ends came to 11 bases. The V gene's germline CDR1 is SGHDN and CDR2 FVKESK. This chain's CDR3 is CASSQGLGRNYGYTF. The CDR3 DNA sequence: TGTGCCAGCAGCCAAGGGCTGGGCCGGAACTATGGCTACACCTTC.

This clone was observed a few times. This chain uses TRBV5-6 with TRBJ1-2; no definite D call. The CDR3 has 13 amino acids. V was clipped by 6 bases and J by 4 bases, with 13 bases between them. CDR1 SGHDT and CDR2 YYEEEE come from the germline V gene. The CDR3 DNA sequence: TGTGCCAGCAACCAAGGACGGTTCTATGGCTACACCTTC. This sequence encodes CASNQGRFYGYTF.

V usage is TRBV6-5 and J usage is TRBJ2-2, with D perhaps being TRBD1 or TRBD2 (5 bases each). Germline loops: CDR1 MNHEY, CDR2 SVGAGI. The CDR3 length is 16 residues. V lost 2 bases, J lost 0 bases, and 10 bases lay in between. The CDR3 coding sequence is TGTGCCAGCAGTTACCGGGACGCCACGAACACCGGGGAGCTGTTTTTT. Its translation is CASSYRDATNTGELFF.

The chain employs TRBV9 and TRBJ2-5; unclear D gene. The CDR3 length is 11 residues. The V end was cut by 0 bases, the J end by 5 bases, with 2 bases between. Germline V gives CDR1 SGDLS, CDR2 YYNGEE. This CDR3 is CASSVAETQYF. The DNA for the CDR3 is TGTGCCAGCAGCGTAGCCGAGACCCAGTACTTC.

V and J are TRBV29-1 and TRBJ2-5; 7 bases align to TRBD1. The ends lost 4 bases at V and 1 base at J; junction bases unmatched: 6. Per the germline V gene, CDR1 is SQVTM and CDR2 is ANQGSEA. The CDR3 covers 14 residues. This CDR3 reads CSVARDRRQETQYF. The CDR3 nucleotides are TGCAGCGTTGCTCGGGACAGACGCCAAGAGACCCAGTACTTC.

In this sample, this clone turned up a few times. J is TRBJ1-2 and V is TRBV2; D call uncertain. V was pared by 4 bases and J by 7 bases, with 10 bases between. CDR3 size: 12 residues. Germline V gives CDR1 SNHLY, CDR2 FYNNEI. CDR3 protein: CASSAILGGYTF. The CDR3 DNA reads as TGTGCCAGCAGTGCGATTCTGGGTGGCTACACCTTC.

The chain recombines TRBV9 with TRBJ2-3, with 8 positions matching TRBD2. Germline V CDR1 and CDR2: SGDLS, YYNGEE. After removal of 3 bases from V and 0 bases from J, the junction contained 6 bases not matched to a gene. CDR3 length: 16 residues. The DNA of the CDR3 is TGTGCCAGCAGCGGCGGGGGGCCGATTAGCACAGATACGCAGTATTTT. Translated: CASSGGGPISTDTQYF.

This clone was seen more than once but under ten times. The rearrangement joins TRBV7-2 to TRBJ2-3, with D possibly TRBD2 on 6 matching bases. CDR1 is SGHTA, CDR2 FQGNSA, per germline. The germline V and J ends were trimmed by 5 bases and 6 bases, with 15 bases remaining between them. The CDR3 sequence is 14 residues long. CDR3 loop: CASSPPGVGDTQYF. CDR3 nucleotides: TGTGCCAGCAGCCCCCCGGGGGTCGGCGATACGCAGTATTTT.

Only a few counts were recorded for this clone. The chain's CDR3 is CASSYSAARNYGYTF. The CDR3 coding sequence is TGTGCCAGCAGTTACTCGGCCGCTCGGAACTATGGCTACACCTTC. The gene calls are TRBV6-5 and TRBJ1-2, with D unclear. V shed 0 bases and J shed 2 bases, with 10 bases lying between them. The CDR3 consists of 15 residues. CDR1 is MNHEY, CDR2 SVGAGI, per germline.

The table lists this clone with a few counts. The chain has TRBV30 and TRBJ2-7; 9 nucleotides line up with TRBD1. V dropped 8 bases and J dropped 1; count of bases not matched to a gene: 12. The CDR3 runs to 15 residues. Germline assignment: CDR1 GTSNPN and CDR2 SVGIG (reference sequence). This chain's CDR3 is CASSLSGTGSYEQYF. The CDR3 nucleotides read TGTGCCAGTAGTCTTTCCGGGACAGGGTCCTACGAGCAGTACTTC.